Each of the 16 T cell receptor beta chains below was sequenced from the same sample in a study of siplizumab effects on memory and regulatory T cells. The table came from immunoSEQ multiplex PCR; TCRdb's copy has only in-frame clones and leaves some out. The table has more than 95,000 clones, approximately 94% seen once; the top ten hold around 1.7%. The material sequenced was non-Treg CD4+ T cells sorted from blood. The source is a human donor in good health.

The V gene is TRBV20-1, the J gene TRBJ2-3; D remains ambiguous. CDR3 size: 10 residues. Trimming cost V 6 bases and J 4 bases, with 5 bases left between them. Germline values: CDR1 DFQATT, CDR2 SNEGSKA (reference sequence). Written as DNA, the CDR3 is TGCAGTGCAGCAGCAGATACGCAGTATTTT. It translates to CSAAADTQYF.

The V and J genes are TRBV28 and TRBJ2-1, with TRBD2 matching 14 bases. The CDR3 totals 15 residues. V shed 4 bases and J 8 bases; nucleotides not matched to a gene: 4. Germline loops: CDR1 MDHEN, CDR2 SYDVKM. The CDR3 DNA sequence: TGTGCCAGCAGTTCACCGGGACTAGCGGGAGATGAGCAGTTCTTC. It specifies CASSSPGLAGDEQFF.

This clone was seen more than once but under ten times. The CDR3, as DNA: TGTGCCAGCAGCTCCCAACCAAGTCAGGAGACCCAGTACTTC. As protein: CASSSQPSQETQYF. The chain has TRBV6-5 and TRBJ2-5; D unresolved. Germline V gene sequence: CDR1 MNHEY, CDR2 SVGAGI. Trimming took 6 bases from V and 5 from J, leaving 16 bases between them. The CDR3 loop spans 14 amino acids.

V and J are TRBV5-4 and TRBJ1-2, with D maybe TRBD1 (5 bases). Trimming stripped 4 bases from V and 4 bases from J, with 20 bases between. In germline, CDR1 is SGHNT, CDR2 YYREEE (reference sequence). The CDR3 covers 16 residues. The CDR3 coding sequence is TGTGCCAGCAGCCCGGTCGACAGTCTAGGCCCCTATGGCTACACCTTC. Translated, it gives CASSPVDSLGPYGYTF.

DNA of the CDR3: TGCGCCAGCAGCTTGGCCCTAGCGGGTTCTAGCACAGATACGCAGTATTTT. Translating gives CASSLALAGSSTDTQYF. The chain couples TRBV5-1 to TRBJ2-3; 8 nucleotides align to TRBD2. The CDR3 spans 17 residues. The germline V gene has CDR1 SGHRS and CDR2 YFSETQ. With 0 bases clipped from V and 0 bases from J, the junction kept 6 bases outside the gene matches.

The gene calls are TRBV18 and TRBJ1-2, with D possibly being TRBD1 (6 bases). The CDR3 totals 16 residues. V lost 3 bases, J lost 5 bases, and 19 bases lay in between. Germline lookup yields CDR1 KGHSH and CDR2 LQKENI. CDR3 nucleotide sequence: TGTGCCAGCTCACCTCGGACTCAGGGGTCGTGGTATGGCTACACCTTC. It codes for CASSPRTQGSWYGYTF.

The gene calls are TRBV6-1 and TRBJ2-7; 7 bases are a match to TRBD2. CDR1 and CDR2 (germline): MNHNS, SASEGT. V was pared by 6 bases and J by 1 base, with 3 bases of the junction left unmatched. The CDR3 loop spans 13 amino acids. The CDR3 loop reads CASSRTRSYEQYF. CDR3 coding DNA: TGTGCCAGCAGCCGGACTAGATCCTACGAGCAGTACTTC.

V usage is TRBV4-2 and J usage is TRBJ2-3; D unclear. The germline V and J ends were trimmed by 2 bases and 6 bases, with 6 bases remaining between them. Per germline, CDR1 LGHNA and CDR2 YNFKEQ. The CDR3 runs 12 residues. The CDR3 nucleotides read TGTGCCAGCAGCCAACAAGGGGATACGCAGTATTTT. Amino acids: CASSQQGDTQYF.

The rearrangement uses TRBV5-4 and TRBJ2-7; TRBD1 matches at 7 bases. Germline values: CDR1 SGHNT, CDR2 YYREEE (reference sequence). This CDR3 is 15 amino acids long. The V segment lost 0 bases and the J segment 6 bases; nucleotides outside the gene matches: 9. CDR3 region: CASSLGSGTASEQYF. DNA of the CDR3: TGTGCCAGCAGCTTGGGGTCCGGGACAGCCTCCGAGCAGTACTTC.

The chain recombines TRBV18 with TRBJ1-1; D is perhaps TRBD1 (5 bases). Germline-derived CDR1 and CDR2 are KGHSH and LQKENI. V was trimmed by 0 bases and J by 0 bases, leaving 14 bases between them. This CDR3 has 17 residues. The CDR3 coding sequence is TGTGCCAGCTCACCACCTTGGAGGGGACTGATGAACACTGAAGCTTTCTTT. Protein product: CASSPPWRGLMNTEAFF.

This chain uses TRBV19 with TRBJ1-5, with D possibly being TRBD1 (5 bases). The V and J ends lost 4 bases and 4 bases respectively, with 11 bases between them. CDR1 LNHDA and CDR2 SQIVND come from the germline V gene (reference sequence). This CDR3 spans 14 amino acids. CDR3 bases: TGTGCCAGTAGTAAAGCAGGGCGGAATCAGCCCCAGCATTTT. Residues: CASSKAGRNQPQHF.

The chain combines TRBV4-1 with TRBJ1-1, with no clear D. This CDR3 has 16 amino acids. Looked up from germline, CDR1 is MGHRA and CDR2 is YSYEKL. V lost 3 bases, J lost 0 bases, and 14 bases lay in between. As DNA, the CDR3 is TGCGCCAGCAGCCACACCCCAGTGGTGTTGAACACTGAAGCTTTCTTT. Protein sequence: CASSHTPVVLNTEAFF.

The chain uses TRBV7-9 and TRBJ2-3; 9 bases are a match to TRBD2. The CDR3 is made up of 15 amino acids. V was pared by 0 bases and J by 5 bases, with 3 bases of the junction left unmatched. The germline CDR1 and CDR2 sequences are SEHNR and FQNEAQ (reference sequence). The CDR3 region has the DNA TGTGCCAGCAGCTTAGCTAGCGGGAGAATAGATACGCAGTATTTT. Its protein is CASSLASGRIDTQYF.

The chain employs TRBV5-6 and TRBJ2-5, with D perhaps assigned TRBD1 or TRBD2 (6 bases each). Trimming removed 4 bases at V and 5 bases at J, with 15 bases between. The length of the CDR3 is 14 residues. Germline V gene lookup returns CDR1 SGHDT and CDR2 YYEEEE. The CDR3 DNA is TGTGCCAGCAGCAAGGACGGGGGCGCGGAGACCCAGTACTTC. This sequence encodes CASSKDGGAETQYF.

The chain joins TRBV7-2 to TRBJ1-5; possible D gene TRBD1, 6 bases. The CDR3 loop spans 15 amino acids. Germline CDR1 is SGHTA and CDR2 is FQGNSA. The V gene lost 5 bases and the J gene lost 0 bases, with 11 bases spanning the gap. The CDR3 loop is CASSPRGYSNQPQHF. CDR3 bases: TGTGCCAGCAGCCCGAGGGGGTATAGCAATCAGCCCCAGCATTTT.

The chain uses TRBV14 and TRBJ1-2; D gene ambiguous. Germline CDR1 is SGHDN and CDR2 is FVKESK. The CDR3 is 13 amino acids. Trimming left V 3 bases short and J 5 bases short, with 10 bases between. CDR3 protein: CASSHATFYGYTF. For the CDR3, the DNA is TGTGCCAGCAGCCACGCAACCTTTTATGGCTACACCTTC.